The 12 T cell receptor beta chains given below trace back to one sample, sequenced in a study. Each CDR3 protein is one row after TCRdb ran MiXCR on the RT-PCR reads. The table lists almost 700,000 distinct CDR3 sequences, approximately 15% of them singletons. Sample: memory CD4+ T cells from blood. The receptors derive from a female donor in good health, serving as a healthy control.

V gene TRBV27 combines with J gene TRBJ2-3; D is undetermined. Per germline, CDR1 MNHEY and CDR2 SMNVEV (reference sequence). The CDR3 totals 14 residues. Trimming pared 2 bases from V and 2 bases from J, leaving 8 bases between. The chain's CDR3 is CASSLGRTTDTQYF. The CDR3 region has the DNA TGTGCCAGCAGTTTAGGGCGGACCACAGATACGCAGTATTTT.

Note on this clonotype: It is unclear where the CDR3 begins or ends on the DNA, so no DNA is shown, and the CDR3 is as TCRdb lists it. The chain recombines TRBV20-1 with TRBJ2-2; the tabulated D call, TRBD1, remains unverified against the DNA. Inclusive of both ends, the CDR3 amounts to 15 amino acids. Per germline, CDR1 DFQATT and CDR2 SNEGSKA (reference sequence). This CDR3 reads CSARSRGRRAGELFF.

The genes are TRBV4-3 and TRBJ1-3; a possible D gene is TRBD1 (5 bases). Trimming left V 0 bases short and J 0 bases short, with 15 bases between. The germline V gene encodes CDR1 LGHNA and CDR2 YSLEER. CDR3 length: 18 residues. CDR3 sequence reads: CASSQETPQGASGNTIYF. CDR3 nucleotide sequence: TGCGCCAGCAGCCAAGAGACTCCTCAAGGGGCCTCTGGAAACACCATATATTTT.

This clonotype was observed a handful of times. The chain is built from TRBV20-1 and TRBJ2-4, with D unclear. This CDR3 contains 11 residues. Germline lookup yields CDR1 DFQATT and CDR2 SNEGSKA (reference sequence). Trimming removed 1 base at V and 6 bases at J, with 4 bases between. CDR3 coding DNA: TGCAGTGCTAGAGGCAGAAACATTCAGTACTTC. Amino acid sequence: CSARGRNIQYF.

This rearrangement joins TRBV6-6 to TRBJ2-1; no reliable D call. CDR3 length: 15 residues. V was clipped by 4 bases and J by 3 bases, with 13 bases between them. The V gene's germline CDR1 is MNHNY and CDR2 SVGAGI (reference sequence). CDR3 DNA sequence: TGTGCCAGCAGTTCCCAGAGGACGCTCTACAATGAGCAGTTCTTC. This codes for CASSSQRTLYNEQFF.

This clonotype was counted many times. This rearrangement joins TRBV20-1 to TRBJ1-3, with a weak D call TRBD1 (6 bases). Germline V gives CDR1 DFQATT, CDR2 SNEGSKA (reference sequence). The ends were cut back, 6 bases at V and 1 base at J, with 13 bases in the middle. The CDR3 sequence is 14 residues long. Here the CDR3 reads CSAPDRSSGNTIYF. As DNA, the CDR3 is TGCAGTGCCCCGGACAGAAGTTCTGGAAACACCATATATTTT.

In this sample, this clonotype turned up a few times. This chain uses TRBV5-5 with TRBJ2-1; D remains unclear. Germline values: CDR1 SGHKS, CDR2 YYEKEE (reference sequence). The V gene lost 5 bases and the J gene lost 2 bases, with 11 bases spanning the gap. This CDR3 has 14 residues. CDR3 sequence reads: CASRFDSAYNEQFF. CDR3 nucleotide sequence: TGTGCCAGCAGATTTGACTCGGCCTACAATGAGCAGTTCTTC. Combining the CDR3 with reference TRBV5-5 and TRBJ2-1 gives the whole variable domain DAGVTQSPTHLIKTRGQQVTLRCSPISGHKSVSWYQQVLGQGPQFIFQYYEKEERGRGNFPDRFSARQFPNYSSELNVNALLLGDSALYLCASRFDSAYNEQFFGPGTRLTVL.

A word on this clonotype: The junction differs from germline at one of its ends, possibly a read error. J is TRBJ1-1 and V is TRBV6-6; the D gene is possibly TRBD1 (5 bases). CDR3 size: 14 residues. The germline V gene has CDR1 MNHNY and CDR2 SVGAGI (reference sequence). The chain's CDR3 is CASSYPVSDTEDFF. Here the CDR3 DNA reads TGTGCCAGCAGTTACCCGGTATCGGACACTGAAGATTTCTTT.

This clonotype has only a few counts. The V and J genes are TRBV18 and TRBJ1-1, with 10 bases matching TRBD1. The CDR3 loop spans 15 amino acids. The germline V gene has CDR1 KGHSH and CDR2 LQKENI. The junction had 4 bases not matched to a gene; V was cut back by 3 bases and J by 3 bases. CDR3 amino acids: CASSPTGGKDTEAFF. The DNA of the CDR3 is TGTGCCAGCTCACCGACAGGGGGCAAGGACACTGAAGCTTTCTTT. The whole variable domain, remainder taken from reference TRBV18 and TRBJ1-1, is NAGVMQNPRHLVRRRGQEARLRCSPMKGHSHVYWYRQLPEEGLKFMVYLQKENIIDESGMPKERFSAEFPKEGPSILRIQQVVRGDSAAYFCASSPTGGKDTEAFFGQGTRLTVV.

V is TRBV10-3 and J is TRBJ1-2, with TRBD1 identical over 7 bases. J lost 6 bases, V lost 3 bases, and 4 bases had no gene match. Germline loops: CDR1 ENHRY, CDR2 SYGVKD. CDR3 length: 13 amino acids. CDR3 amino acids: CAISEGTVHGYTF. CDR3 DNA sequence: TGTGCCATCAGTGAAGGGACAGTTCATGGCTACACCTTC.

The chain uses TRBV28 and TRBJ1-5; D ambiguous. V lost 6 bases and J 1 base, leaving 10 bases between the germline ends. The CDR3 totals 14 residues. The germline V gene encodes CDR1 MDHEN and CDR2 SYDVKM. The CDR3 loop reads CASRGGGSNQPQHF. In nucleotides, the CDR3 is TGTGCCAGCAGGGGTGGCGGCAGCAATCAGCCCCAGCATTTT.

The V and J genes are TRBV7-2 and TRBJ1-1; D not certain. CDR3 length: 13 residues. The germline V gene has CDR1 SGHTA and CDR2 FQGNSA. The ends were cut back, 6 bases at V and 5 bases at J, with 13 bases in the middle. Here the CDR3 DNA reads TGTGCCAGCAGTCGCGGGCCCATAACTGAAGCTTTCTTT. Its protein is CASSRGPITEAFF.